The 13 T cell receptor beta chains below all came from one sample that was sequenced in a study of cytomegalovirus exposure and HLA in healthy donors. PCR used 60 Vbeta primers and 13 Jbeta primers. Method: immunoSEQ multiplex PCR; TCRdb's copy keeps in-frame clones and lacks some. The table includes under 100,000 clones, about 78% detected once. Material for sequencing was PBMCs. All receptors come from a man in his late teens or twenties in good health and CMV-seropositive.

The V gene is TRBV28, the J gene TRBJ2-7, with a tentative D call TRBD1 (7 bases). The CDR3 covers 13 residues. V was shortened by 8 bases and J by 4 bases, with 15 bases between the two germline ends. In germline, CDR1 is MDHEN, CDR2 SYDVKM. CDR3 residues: CASVEGARYEQYF. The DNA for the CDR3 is TGTGCCAGCGTGGAGGGGGCGCGATACGAGCAGTACTTC.

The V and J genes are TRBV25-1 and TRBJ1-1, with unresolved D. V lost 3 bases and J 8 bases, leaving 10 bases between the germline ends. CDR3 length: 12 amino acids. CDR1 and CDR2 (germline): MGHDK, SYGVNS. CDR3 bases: TGTGCCAGCAGTGACGGAGGGTCCGAAGCTTTCTTT. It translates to CASSDGGSEAFF.

The CDR3 here is CASSHGGDEQFF. In DNA, the CDR3 is TGCGCCAGCAGCCATGGGGGGGATGAGCAGTTCTTC. This chain links TRBV4-1 with TRBJ2-1, with TRBD2 matching 7 bases. Trimming took 3 bases from V and 8 from J; bases not matched to a gene: 1. CDR3 length: 12 residues. CDR1 MGHRA and CDR2 YSYEKL come from the germline V gene.

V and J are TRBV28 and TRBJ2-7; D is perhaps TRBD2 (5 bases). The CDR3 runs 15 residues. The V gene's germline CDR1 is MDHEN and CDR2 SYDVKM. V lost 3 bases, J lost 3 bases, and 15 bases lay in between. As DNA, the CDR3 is TGTGCCAGCAGTTTGGGGAGTAGCAACCTCTACGAGCAGTACTTC. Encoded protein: CASSLGSSNLYEQYF.

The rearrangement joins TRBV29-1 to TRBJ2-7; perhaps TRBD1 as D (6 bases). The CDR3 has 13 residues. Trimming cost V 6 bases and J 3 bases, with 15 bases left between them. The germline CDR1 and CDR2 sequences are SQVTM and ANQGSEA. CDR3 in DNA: TGCAGCGTGACACAGGGACCCCTCTACGAGCAGTACTTC. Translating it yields CSVTQGPLYEQYF.

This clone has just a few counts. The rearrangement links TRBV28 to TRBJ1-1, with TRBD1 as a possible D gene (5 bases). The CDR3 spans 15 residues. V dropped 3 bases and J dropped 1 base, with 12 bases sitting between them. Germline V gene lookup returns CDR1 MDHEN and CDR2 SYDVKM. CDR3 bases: TGTGCCAGCAGTTTCAAGGGGTTAGCGAACACTGAAGCTTTCTTT. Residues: CASSFKGLANTEAFF.

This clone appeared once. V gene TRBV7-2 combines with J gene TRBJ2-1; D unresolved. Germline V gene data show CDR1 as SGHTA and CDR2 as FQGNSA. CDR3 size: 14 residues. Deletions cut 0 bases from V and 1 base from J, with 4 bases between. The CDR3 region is CASSLASSYNEQFF. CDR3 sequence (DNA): TGTGCCAGCAGCTTAGCTTCTTCCTACAATGAGCAGTTCTTC.

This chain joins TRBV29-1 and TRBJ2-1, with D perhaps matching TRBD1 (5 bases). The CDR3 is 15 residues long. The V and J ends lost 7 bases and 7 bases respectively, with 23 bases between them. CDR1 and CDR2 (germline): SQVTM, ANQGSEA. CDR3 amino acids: CSAEVQGPSKNEQFF. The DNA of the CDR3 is TGCAGCGCCGAAGTGCAGGGCCCTTCGAAGAATGAGCAGTTCTTC.

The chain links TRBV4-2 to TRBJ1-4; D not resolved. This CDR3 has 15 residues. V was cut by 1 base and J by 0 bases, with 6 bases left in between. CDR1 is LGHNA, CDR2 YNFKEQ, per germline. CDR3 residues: CASSQGGSTNEKLFF. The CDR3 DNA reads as TGTGCCAGCAGCCAAGGAGGGTCAACTAATGAAAAACTGTTTTTT.

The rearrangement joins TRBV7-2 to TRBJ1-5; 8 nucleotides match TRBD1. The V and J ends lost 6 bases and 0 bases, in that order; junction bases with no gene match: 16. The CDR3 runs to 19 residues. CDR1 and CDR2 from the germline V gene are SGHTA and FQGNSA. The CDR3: CASSPSPGQVHYSNQPQHF. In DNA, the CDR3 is TGTGCCAGCAGTCCAAGCCCGGGACAGGTACATTATAGCAATCAGCCCCAGCATTTT.

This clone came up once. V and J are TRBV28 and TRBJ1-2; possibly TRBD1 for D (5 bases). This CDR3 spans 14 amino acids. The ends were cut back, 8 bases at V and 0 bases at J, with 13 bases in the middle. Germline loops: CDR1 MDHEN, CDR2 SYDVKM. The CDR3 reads CASYWGVANYGYTF. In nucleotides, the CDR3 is TGTGCCAGCTATTGGGGGGTAGCTAACTATGGCTACACCTTC.

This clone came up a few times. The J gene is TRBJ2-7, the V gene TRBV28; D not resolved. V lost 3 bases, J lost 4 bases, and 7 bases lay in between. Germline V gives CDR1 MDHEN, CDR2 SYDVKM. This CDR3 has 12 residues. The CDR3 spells CASSFPLYEQYF. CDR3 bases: TGTGCCAGCAGTTTCCCCCTTTACGAGCAGTACTTC.

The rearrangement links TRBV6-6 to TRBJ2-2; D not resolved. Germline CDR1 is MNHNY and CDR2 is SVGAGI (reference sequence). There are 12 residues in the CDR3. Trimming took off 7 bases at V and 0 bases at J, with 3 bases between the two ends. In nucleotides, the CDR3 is TGTGCCAGCACCTCGAACACCGGGGAGCTGTTTTTT. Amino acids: CASTSNTGELFF.